This T cell receptor beta chain comes out of a study of PD-L1 blockade in urothelial cancer. Study in general: Most patients, twenty-five of 29, were males with bladder-origin cancer.

The protocol was immunoSEQ multiplex PCR, while the TCRdb copy is restricted to in-frame clones and leaves out a portion. The table lists roughly 43,000 clones, more than 70% of them singletons. Time point described: pretreatment peripheral blood. It was locally advanced or metastatic urothelial carcinoma that patients had. This CDR3 comprises 16 residues. Germline CDR1 is LNHDA and CDR2 is SQIVND (reference sequence). The junction had 10 bases not matched to a gene; V was cut back by 6 bases and J by 2 bases. This chain uses TRBV19 with TRBJ2-3; 8 bases match TRBD2. This clonotype was obtained from a man aged 55 to 70 with urothelial cancer. The material sequenced was PBMCs, taken around atezolizumab (anti-PD-L1) treatment. The CDR3 loop reads CASSGSGGSATDTQYF. The CDR3 DNA is TGTGCCAGTAGCGGATCGGGGGGGAGCGCCACAGATACGCAGTATTTT.